Sequencing of this TCR beta chain was carried out in a study of T cells after yellow fever vaccination. General study findings and limits: Most primary-vaccination clones recurred post-booster (roughly 96% CD4, over 70% CD8). The secondary response was weaker but peaked faster, day 5 versus 15.

This clonotype has a handful of counts. Its antigen is unidentified. This CDR3 has 13 amino acids. Germline CDR1 reads MNHNS; CDR2 reads SASEGT. The V end was cut by 6 bases, the J end by 8 bases, with 14 bases between. Conversion of TCR transcripts into cDNA relied on 5'RACE template switching, which added a universal primer site and UMIs. TCRdb passed the 5' RACE reads through MiXCR, listing each CDR3 protein once. The sample includes about 340,000 distinct CDR3 sequences, 8.5% to 9% of them seen just once. The rearrangement uses TRBV6-1 and TRBJ2-1, with D perhaps TRBD1 (6 bases). This clonotype was obtained from a man younger than 35 who received the YFV17D yellow fever vaccine. The sample consisted of PBMCs, taken on the day of the first yellow fever vaccination. CDR3 protein: CASRQTGSDEQFF. The CDR3 bases are TGTGCCAGCAGGCAAACAGGGTCCGATGAGCAGTTCTTC.